The clone carrying this T cell receptor beta chain was found many times. Its target is unknown. Each CDR3 protein gets one entry after TCRdb re-called the reads with MiXCR. The sample holds some 230,000 distinct CDR3 sequences, under 25% seen once. This record belongs to a study of T cell repertoires in cytomegalovirus infection. Across the study: CMV infection and matching HLA type were both indicated by public TCR beta signatures.

Germline V gene data show CDR1 as SGHAT and CDR2 as FQNNGV. Trimming shortened V by 1 base and J by 5 bases, and 11 bases separated the two germline ends. This CDR3 region has 14 residues. General study results and limits: The ex vivo response was dominated by HLA-C-restricted CMV-specific TCR beta clonotypes. The cumulative frequency of public TCR beta families identified carriers of CMV plus the relevant HLA.

The V gene is TRBV11-2, the J gene TRBJ1-1; D is ambiguous. The sample taken for sequencing was CD8+ T cells from PBMCs. This TCR derives from a human donor in good health (CMV status not recorded). Some clones in this sample may be carry-over from other donors' samples. Here the CDR3 DNA reads TGTGCCAGCAGCTTAGGGCGGGGAAGGACTGAAGCTTTCTTT. This gives the protein CASSLGRGRTEAFF.